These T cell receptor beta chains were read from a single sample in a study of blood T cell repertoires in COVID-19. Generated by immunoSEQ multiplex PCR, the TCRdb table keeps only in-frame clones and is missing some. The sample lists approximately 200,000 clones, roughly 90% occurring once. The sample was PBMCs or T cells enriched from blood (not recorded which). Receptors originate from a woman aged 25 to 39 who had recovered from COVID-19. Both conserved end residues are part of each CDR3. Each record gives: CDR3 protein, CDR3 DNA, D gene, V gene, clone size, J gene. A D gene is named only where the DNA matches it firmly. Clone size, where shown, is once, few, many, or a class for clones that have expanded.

CDR3 protein: CATSFTGGAETQYF
CDR3 DNA: TGTGCCACCAGCTTTACAGGGGGCGCAGAGACCCAGTACTTC
D gene: TRBD1
V gene: TRBV15
clone size: .
J gene: TRBJ2-5

CDR3 protein: CASSPSTRQYQETQYF
CDR3 DNA: TGTGCCAGCAGCCCTTCGACCCGACAGTACCAAGAGACCCAGTACTTC
D gene: .
V gene: TRBV11-3
clone size: .
J gene: TRBJ2-5

CDR3 protein: CASILDSYGYTF
CDR3 DNA: TGCGCCAGCATCCTGGACAGCTATGGCTACACCTTC
D gene: .
V gene: TRBV5-1
clone size: .
J gene: TRBJ1-2

CDR3 protein: CASSGAGGSTEAFF
CDR3 DNA: TGTGCCAGTAGCGGGGCAGGGGGGAGCACTGAAGCTTTCTTT
D gene: TRBD1
V gene: TRBV19
clone size: .
J gene: TRBJ1-1

CDR3 protein: CASSLMPGTSGRDEQYF
CDR3 DNA: TGCGCCAGCAGCTTGATGCCCGGGACTAGCGGTCGGGACGAGCAGTACTTC
D gene: TRBD2
V gene: TRBV5-1
clone size: .
J gene: TRBJ2-7

CDR3 protein: CASTYSGTGQVGPYEQYF
CDR3 DNA: TGTGCCAGCACCTACAGCGGGACAGGTCAGGTTGGGCCCTACGAGCAGTACTTC
D gene: .
V gene: TRBV11-3
clone size: .
J gene: TRBJ2-7

CDR3 protein: CASSIAGTSDYNEQFF
CDR3 DNA: TGTGCCAGTAGTATAGCCGGGACTAGCGACTACAATGAGCAGTTCTTC
D gene: TRBD2
V gene: TRBV19
clone size: few
J gene: TRBJ2-1

CDR3 protein: CAAEVGQGYQPQHF
CDR3 DNA: TGTGCCGCGGAGGTGGGACAGGGATATCAGCCCCAGCATTTT
D gene: TRBD1
V gene: TRBV30
clone size: .
J gene: TRBJ1-5

CDR3 protein: CASSPQRGGHETQYF
CDR3 DNA: TGTGCCAGCTCACCCCAGAGGGGAGGCCATGAGACCCAGTACTTC
D gene: .
V gene: TRBV18
clone size: .
J gene: TRBJ2-5

CDR3 protein: CASSQLGVTYEQYF
CDR3 DNA: TGCGCCAGCAGCCAATTGGGAGTCACCTACGAGCAGTACTTC
D gene: .
V gene: TRBV4-1
clone size: .
J gene: TRBJ2-7

CDR3 protein: CASSLGGGSSYEQYF
CDR3 DNA: TGCGCCAGCAGCTTGGGCGGGGGGAGCTCCTACGAGCAGTACTTC
D gene: TRBD2
V gene: TRBV5-1
clone size: .
J gene: TRBJ2-7

CDR3 protein: CASSQELDSVVDYSYNEQFF
CDR3 DNA: TGCGCCAGCAGCCAAGAACTAGATTCGGTTGTAGACTACTCCTACAATGAGCAGTTCTTC
D gene: .
V gene: TRBV4-3
clone size: .
J gene: TRBJ2-1

CDR3 protein: CASSLARGGMGNEQFF
CDR3 DNA: TGTGCCAGCAGCTTAGCTCGAGGAGGGATGGGTAATGAGCAGTTCTTC
D gene: .
V gene: TRBV11-1
clone size: .
J gene: TRBJ2-1

CDR3 protein: CASSQDRAGQPQHF
CDR3 DNA: TGTGCCAGCAGCCAGGACAGGGCGGGGCAGCCCCAGCATTTT
D gene: TRBD1
V gene: TRBV7-8
clone size: once
J gene: TRBJ1-5

CDR3 protein: CASSLEGGRLLYEQYF
CDR3 DNA: TGCGCCAGCAGCTTGGAAGGCGGGAGGTTGCTCTACGAGCAGTACTTC
D gene: TRBD2
V gene: TRBV5-1
clone size: .
J gene: TRBJ2-7

CDR3 protein: CASSQESPSLLAKNIQYF
CDR3 DNA: TGTGCCAGCAGCCAAGAGAGTCCGAGCCTCCTAGCCAAAAACATTCAGTACTTC
D gene: .
V gene: TRBV3-1/TRBV3-2
clone size: once
J gene: TRBJ2-4

CDR3 protein: CASRLAANNEQFF
CDR3 DNA: TGTGCCAGCAGGCTCGCGGCGAACAATGAGCAGTTCTTC
D gene: .
V gene: TRBV2
clone size: .
J gene: TRBJ2-1

CDR3 protein: CASSPSGKTENEQFF
CDR3 DNA: TGTGCCAGCTCACCTAGCGGGAAAACTGAAAATGAGCAGTTCTTC
D gene: TRBD2
V gene: TRBV18
clone size: .
J gene: TRBJ2-1

CDR3 protein: CATSGQFSNQPQHF
CDR3 DNA: TGTGCCACCAGTGGGCAGTTCAGCAATCAGCCCCAGCATTTT
D gene: .
V gene: TRBV24-1
clone size: .
J gene: TRBJ1-5

CDR3 protein: CASRGQAGGYEQYF
CDR3 DNA: TGTGCCAGCAGAGGTCAAGCGGGTGGCTACGAGCAGTACTTC
D gene: .
V gene: TRBV11-1
clone size: .
J gene: TRBJ2-7

CDR3 protein: CASLKKPILAGGLLETQYF
CDR3 DNA: TGTGCCAGCCTTAAAAAACCAATATTAGCGGGGGGGCTTTTGGAGACCCAGTACTTC
D gene: TRBD2
V gene: TRBV9
clone size: .
J gene: TRBJ2-5

CDR3 protein: CASSLQGGLEEKLFF
CDR3 DNA: TGCGCCAGCAGCCTACAGGGGGGATTGGAGGAAAAACTGTTTTTT
D gene: TRBD1
V gene: TRBV5-1
clone size: .
J gene: TRBJ1-4

CDR3 protein: CASSPVADREDGYTF
CDR3 DNA: TGTGCCAGCAGTCCAGTAGCCGACAGGGAAGATGGCTACACCTTC
D gene: TRBD1
V gene: TRBV27
clone size: many
J gene: TRBJ1-2

CDR3 protein: CAWSSLGGTDTQYF
CDR3 DNA: TGTGCCTGGTCCTCCCTCGGGGGCACAGATACGCAGTATTTT
D gene: .
V gene: TRBV30
clone size: .
J gene: TRBJ2-3

CDR3 protein: CASSRAGYEQFF
CDR3 DNA: TGTGCCAGCAGTAGAGCGGGCTATGAGCAGTTCTTC
D gene: .
V gene: TRBV6-2/TRBV6-3
clone size: once
J gene: TRBJ2-1

CDR3 protein: CASSPGQGGIEQYF
CDR3 DNA: TGCGCCAGCAGCCCGGGACAGGGGGGGATCGAGCAGTACTTC
D gene: TRBD1
V gene: TRBV5-1
clone size: .
J gene: TRBJ2-7

CDR3 protein: CASSPRAGMESPLHF
CDR3 DNA: TGTGCCAGCAGCCCTCGAGCCGGGATGGAGTCACCCCTCCACTTT
D gene: .
V gene: TRBV7-2
clone size: .
J gene: TRBJ1-6

CDR3 protein: CASSGDRVGTGELFF
CDR3 DNA: TGTGCCAGCAGCGGTGACAGGGTGGGCACCGGGGAGCTGTTTTTT
D gene: TRBD1
V gene: TRBV7-6
clone size: .
J gene: TRBJ2-2

CDR3 protein: CSGRAGRGTGELFF
CDR3 DNA: TGCAGCGGCCGAGCGGGGCGGGGGACCGGGGAGCTGTTTTTT
D gene: TRBD2
V gene: TRBV29-1
clone size: .
J gene: TRBJ2-2

CDR3 protein: CASSRDRGTEAFF
CDR3 DNA: TGTGCCAGCAGCCGCGACAGGGGCACTGAAGCTTTCTTT
D gene: TRBD1
V gene: TRBV6-2/TRBV6-3
clone size: .
J gene: TRBJ1-1

CDR3 protein: CASSLASTGTEAFF
CDR3 DNA: TGCGCCAGCAGCTTGGCCTCGACAGGGACTGAAGCTTTCTTT
D gene: TRBD1
V gene: TRBV5-1
clone size: .
J gene: TRBJ1-1

CDR3 protein: CASSLAAGSSYEQYF
CDR3 DNA: TGTGCCAGCAGCTTAGCGGCCGGGAGTTCCTACGAGCAGTACTTC
D gene: .
V gene: TRBV7-9
clone size: many
J gene: TRBJ2-7

CDR3 protein: CARRARTDTQYF
CDR3 DNA: TGTGCCAGGCGGGCCCGCACAGATACGCAGTATTTT
D gene: .
V gene: TRBV2
clone size: .
J gene: TRBJ2-3

CDR3 protein: CASSLGPSGGAGTQYF
CDR3 DNA: TGTGCCAGCAGCTTAGGCCCCAGCGGGGGGGCAGGGACGCAGTATTTT
D gene: TRBD2
V gene: TRBV11-2
clone size: .
J gene: TRBJ2-3

CDR3 protein: CATSREGGPEGGYTF
CDR3 DNA: TGTGCCACCAGCAGGGAGGGAGGACCTGAGGGAGGCTACACCTTC
D gene: .
V gene: TRBV15
clone size: once
J gene: TRBJ1-2

CDR3 protein: CSVEKGTYNEQFF
CDR3 DNA: TGCAGCGTTGAAAAGGGGACCTACAATGAGCAGTTCTTC
D gene: .
V gene: TRBV29-1
clone size: .
J gene: TRBJ2-1

CDR3 protein: CASSPALGEQFF
CDR3 DNA: TGTGCCAGCAGCCCCGCACTCGGGGAGCAGTTCTTC
D gene: .
V gene: TRBV27
clone size: .
J gene: TRBJ2-1

CDR3 protein: CASSGRTGRPPFDTQYF
CDR3 DNA: TGTGCCAGCAGCGGTAGGACTGGGCGCCCCCCATTTGATACGCAGTATTTT
D gene: .
V gene: TRBV7-2
clone size: .
J gene: TRBJ2-3

CDR3 protein: CASSQDRKNSPLHF
CDR3 DNA: TGTGCCAGCTCACAAGACAGAAAGAATTCACCCCTCCACTTT
D gene: .
V gene: TRBV18
clone size: once
J gene: TRBJ1-6

CDR3 protein: CASSFNTDTQYF
CDR3 DNA: TGTGCCAGCAGCTTCAACACAGATACGCAGTATTTT
D gene: .
V gene: TRBV7-3
clone size: .
J gene: TRBJ2-3

CDR3 protein: CASSQGQSEQYF
CDR3 DNA: TGTGCCAGCAGCCAAGGGCAGTCCGAGCAGTACTTC
D gene: .
V gene: TRBV3-1/TRBV3-2
clone size: .
J gene: TRBJ2-7

CDR3 protein: CASSPDRTNTEAFF
CDR3 DNA: TGCGCCAGCAGCCCTGACAGGACTAACACTGAAGCTTTCTTT
D gene: .
V gene: TRBV5-1
clone size: .
J gene: TRBJ1-1

CDR3 protein: CASSEGGLAYEQYF
CDR3 DNA: TGTGCCAGCAGCGAAGGGGGACTAGCCTACGAGCAGTACTTC
D gene: TRBD2
V gene: TRBV5-4
clone size: .
J gene: TRBJ2-7

CDR3 protein: CASSPGPSGTEAFF
CDR3 DNA: TGTGCCAGCAGCCCTGGACCCTCGGGGACTGAAGCTTTCTTT
D gene: .
V gene: TRBV7-6
clone size: .
J gene: TRBJ1-1

CDR3 protein: CASSQDSSGNYEQYF
CDR3 DNA: TGCGCCAGCAGCCAAGACAGTTCGGGGAACTACGAGCAGTACTTC
D gene: .
V gene: TRBV4-3
clone size: .
J gene: TRBJ2-7

CDR3 protein: CASSHIQGTYGYTF
CDR3 DNA: TGTGCCAGCAGCCACATACAGGGAACCTATGGCTACACCTTC
D gene: .
V gene: TRBV3-1/TRBV3-2
clone size: .
J gene: TRBJ1-2

CDR3 protein: CAISGGDRQNEAFF
CDR3 DNA: TGTGCCATCAGTGGAGGGGACAGGCAAAATGAAGCTTTCTTT
D gene: TRBD1
V gene: TRBV10-3
clone size: .
J gene: TRBJ1-1

CDR3 protein: CASSYRQIDTIYF
CDR3 DNA: TGTGCCAGCAGTTATCGACAGATCGACACCATATATTTT
D gene: .
V gene: TRBV6-6
clone size: .
J gene: TRBJ1-3

CDR3 protein: CASRPGGISTDTQYF
CDR3 DNA: TGTGCCAGCAGGCCGGGGGGGATCTCCACAGATACGCAGTATTTT
D gene: TRBD2
V gene: TRBV5-4
clone size: few
J gene: TRBJ2-3

CDR3 protein: CASSLRTGGGYTF
CDR3 DNA: TGTGCCAGCAGCTTGCGAACAGGGGGGGGCTACACCTTC
D gene: TRBD1
V gene: TRBV5-8
clone size: once
J gene: TRBJ1-2

CDR3 protein: CASSQGQVPFRPQHF
CDR3 DNA: TGTGCCAGCAGCCAGGGGCAGGTCCCTTTTCGGCCCCAGCATTTT
D gene: .
V gene: TRBV3-1/TRBV3-2
clone size: .
J gene: TRBJ1-5

CDR3 protein: CASSLEGQGQPQHF
CDR3 DNA: TGTGCCAGCAGCTTAGAGGGACAGGGCCAGCCCCAGCATTTT
D gene: TRBD1
V gene: TRBV11-2
clone size: .
J gene: TRBJ1-5

CDR3 protein: CASSLAGQPTNEKLFF
CDR3 DNA: TGTGCCAGCAGCTTAGCGGGACAGCCCACTAATGAAAAACTGTTTTTT
D gene: TRBD1
V gene: TRBV7-8
clone size: .
J gene: TRBJ1-4

CDR3 protein: CASSFSENTGELFF
CDR3 DNA: TGTGCCAGCAGCTTTTCAGAGAACACCGGGGAGCTGTTTTTT
D gene: .
V gene: TRBV11-2
clone size: .
J gene: TRBJ2-2

CDR3 protein: CASSPGQGAQGAFF
CDR3 DNA: TGTGCCAGCAGCCCGGGACAGGGGGCCCAGGGAGCTTTCTTT
D gene: TRBD1
V gene: TRBV6-5
clone size: .
J gene: TRBJ1-1

CDR3 protein: CASSLGVQPQHF
CDR3 DNA: TGTGCCAGCAGCTTAGGGGTGCAGCCCCAGCATTTT
D gene: .
V gene: TRBV5-8
clone size: once
J gene: TRBJ1-5

CDR3 protein: CASSYDRGSEQYF
CDR3 DNA: TGTGCCAGCAGTTACGACAGGGGATCCGAGCAGTACTTC
D gene: TRBD1
V gene: TRBV6-2/TRBV6-3
clone size: .
J gene: TRBJ2-7

CDR3 protein: CASSIDRRQPTNEKLFF
CDR3 DNA: TGTGCCAGTAGTATAGATAGGCGACAGCCAACTAATGAAAAACTGTTTTTT
D gene: .
V gene: TRBV19
clone size: .
J gene: TRBJ1-4